Detailed here is one TCR beta chain. The sample comes from a study of blood T cell repertoires in COVID-19. Turning to the study itself: COVID-19 samples, acute and convalescent, were from the United States, Italy and Spain.

Some clones are missing from TCRdb's copy, which holds only in-frame ones; the method was immunoSEQ multiplex PCR. This table has 250,000 to 350,000 clones, 65% to 85% appearing once. J gave up 8 bases and V 0 bases, and 7 bases lay outside the gene matches. CDR1 and CDR2 from the germline V gene are SGHRS and YFSETQ. This CDR3 has 14 amino acids. Input material: peripheral blood. The sequence was obtained from a person aged 65 to 79 with COVID-19, enrolled during active disease. The rearrangement uses TRBV5-1 and TRBJ1-2, with TRBD1 matching over 7 bases. DNA for the CDR3: TGCGCCAGCAGCTTGGGGGGACAGCTGCAGGGCTACACCTTC. Translated, it gives CASSLGGQLQGYTF. The full variable domain, its missing parts supplied by reference TRBV5-1 and TRBJ1-2, is KAGVTQTPRYLIKTRGQQVTLSCSPISGHRSVSWYQQTPGQGLQFLFEYFSETQRNKGNFPGRFSGRQFSNSRSEMNVSTLELGDSALYLCASSLGGQLQGYTFGSGTRLTVV.